A selection of T cell receptor beta chains follows, all from one sample in a study of T cells after yellow fever vaccination. TCRdb used MiXCR to reprocess the 5' RACE reads, holding one entry per CDR3 protein. Of 110,000 to 150,000 distinct CDR3 sequences listed, less than 8.5% are singletons. Material: CD4+ T cells sorted from PBMCs, obtained 10 days after the yellow fever booster vaccination. These receptor sequences come from a man aged 25 to 40 who received the YFV17D yellow fever vaccine. Each CDR3 is given with its conserved first and last residue. Fields, in order: J gene, clone size, D gene, V gene, CDR3 protein, CDR3 DNA. The D gene is left open where the match is weak. Clone size is given for some rows only: seen once, a few or many times, or a class if the clone is expanded.

J gene: TRBJ2-2
clone size: -
D gene: TRBD2
V gene: TRBV3-1
CDR3 protein: CASSQGPGTSGGTGELFF
CDR3 DNA: TGTGCCAGCAGCCAAGGTCCAGGGACTAGCGGGGGCACCGGGGAGCTGTTTTTT

J gene: TRBJ1-1
clone size: few
D gene: TRBD1
V gene: TRBV5-1
CDR3 protein: CASSWTGSTEAFF
CDR3 DNA: TGCGCCAGCAGCTGGACAGGGAGCACTGAAGCTTTCTTT

J gene: TRBJ1-6
clone size: many
D gene: TRBD1
V gene: TRBV20-1
CDR3 protein: CSAGQGLNSPLHF
CDR3 DNA: TGCAGTGCAGGACAGGGCCTCAATTCACCCCTCCACTTT

J gene: TRBJ1-3
clone size: few
D gene: -
V gene: TRBV12-3/TRBV12-4
CDR3 protein: CASSLIGQLWVGGNTIYF
CDR3 DNA: TGTGCCAGCAGTTTGATCGGACAACTCTGGGTAGGCGGAAACACCATATATTTT

J gene: TRBJ1-1
clone size: many
D gene: -
V gene: TRBV6-4
CDR3 protein: CASSHDPGQAFF
CDR3 DNA: TGTGCCAGCAGTCACGACCCCGGGCAAGCTTTCTTT

J gene: TRBJ2-5
clone size: -
D gene: TRBD2
V gene: TRBV7-3
CDR3 protein: CASSLTASGGQETQYF
CDR3 DNA: TGTGCCAGCAGCTTAACGGCTAGCGGGGGACAAGAGACCCAGTACTTC

J gene: TRBJ2-5
clone size: many
D gene: -
V gene: TRBV7-8
CDR3 protein: CASSRGRQETQYF
CDR3 DNA: TGTGCCAGCAGCCGGGGCAGGCAAGAGACCCAGTACTTC

J gene: TRBJ1-5
clone size: many
D gene: -
V gene: TRBV7-8
CDR3 protein: CASSYRADDNQPQHF
CDR3 DNA: TGTGCCAGCAGCTACCGGGCGGACGACAATCAGCCCCAGCATTTT

J gene: TRBJ2-7
clone size: many
D gene: -
V gene: TRBV28
CDR3 protein: CASSWAGQLYEQYF
CDR3 DNA: TGTGCCAGCAGTTGGGCGGGACAGCTCTACGAGCAGTACTTC

J gene: TRBJ2-1
clone size: many
D gene: -
V gene: TRBV7-2
CDR3 protein: CASSSGPLFRKDNEQFF
CDR3 DNA: TGTGCCAGCAGCTCAGGGCCCCTGTTCCGAAAAGACAATGAGCAGTTCTTC

J gene: TRBJ2-7
clone size: many
D gene: -
V gene: TRBV6-5
CDR3 protein: CASSRGPSTYEQYF
CDR3 DNA: TGTGCCAGCAGTCGTGGACCTTCTACCTACGAGCAGTACTTC

J gene: TRBJ2-6
clone size: many
D gene: -
V gene: TRBV6-1
CDR3 protein: CASTKRRTELSGANVLTF
CDR3 DNA: TGTGCCAGCACTAAAAGAAGGACGGAACTCTCTGGGGCCAACGTCCTGACTTTC

J gene: TRBJ2-1
clone size: many
D gene: -
V gene: TRBV7-9
CDR3 protein: CASSPTGWGYNEQFF
CDR3 DNA: TGTGCCAGCAGTCCAACAGGGTGGGGGTACAATGAGCAGTTCTTC

J gene: TRBJ2-6
clone size: many
D gene: -
V gene: TRBV6-1
CDR3 protein: CASRPQGSGANVLTF
CDR3 DNA: TGTGCCAGCAGGCCCCAGGGATCTGGGGCCAACGTCCTGACTTTC

J gene: TRBJ2-1
clone size: -
D gene: TRBD2
V gene: TRBV15
CDR3 protein: CATTPRGRGNEQFF
CDR3 DNA: TGTGCCACCACCCCCCGAGGGAGGGGCAATGAGCAGTTCTTC

J gene: TRBJ1-2
clone size: many
D gene: -
V gene: TRBV6-2/TRBV6-3
CDR3 protein: CASRREEGNYGYTF
CDR3 DNA: TGTGCCAGCAGACGCGAGGAGGGGAACTATGGCTACACCTTC

J gene: TRBJ2-7
clone size: many
D gene: -
V gene: TRBV21-1
CDR3 protein: CASSKDPVLAVHEQYF
CDR3 DNA: TGTGCCAGCAGCAAAGATCCCGTACTAGCGGTCCACGAGCAGTACTTC

J gene: TRBJ1-6
clone size: many
D gene: -
V gene: TRBV12-3/TRBV12-4
CDR3 protein: CASSLEVWNSPLHF
CDR3 DNA: TGTGCCAGCAGTTTAGAGGTCTGGAATTCACCCCTCCACTTT

J gene: TRBJ1-3
clone size: many
D gene: -
V gene: TRBV20-1
CDR3 protein: CSAIQGSSGNTIYF
CDR3 DNA: TGCAGTGCTATTCAAGGAAGCTCTGGAAACACCATATATTTT

J gene: TRBJ2-5
clone size: many
D gene: -
V gene: TRBV7-2
CDR3 protein: CASSSNGKVQETQYF
CDR3 DNA: TGTGCCAGCAGCTCCAACGGAAAGGTACAAGAGACCCAGTACTTC

J gene: TRBJ2-1
clone size: many
D gene: -
V gene: TRBV12-3/TRBV12-4
CDR3 protein: CASSPNLGSYNEQFF
CDR3 DNA: TGTGCCAGCAGTCCTAATCTGGGCTCCTACAATGAGCAGTTCTTC